What follows describes a single T cell receptor (beta chain). What it recognizes is unknown. With 1 base clipped from V and 4 bases from J, the junction kept 6 bases outside the gene matches. Germline V CDR1 and CDR2: LNHNV, YYDKDF (reference sequence). There are 16 residues in the CDR3. The sample is drawn from a study of PD-1 blockade in mismatch repair-deficient tumors. For the study at large: Patients had some twelve mismatch repair-deficient cancer types, all previously treated and progressing.

Findings of the study overall: After pembrolizumab, tumor-resident clones rose rapidly, then generally contracted before radiologic responses.

Every patient had mismatch repair deficiency by PCR or immunohistochemistry. The TCR-sequenced patients were a few responders to pembrolizumab. The data were produced by immunoSEQ multiplex PCR, yet TCRdb's version contains in-frame clones alone and is incomplete. The table has over 30,000 clones, around 80% seen once. This TCR came from an adult with mismatch repair-deficient cancer. The chain joins TRBV15 to TRBJ2-5; 10 bases align to TRBD2. This material consisted of PBMCs, taken less than 7 weeks after starting pembrolizumab. The CDR3 sequence: CATSRGSSGSGETQYF. The CDR3 bases are TGTGCCACCAGCAGAGGGTCTAGCGGGAGTGGAGAGACCCAGTACTTC.